This TCR beta chain is drawn from a study of T cells after yellow fever vaccination. Study findings and constraints: Peaking faster, on day 5 versus 15, the secondary response was nonetheless weaker. Only a minor proportion of clonotypes was detected across both CD4 and CD8 compartments.

This clonotype was picked up a small number of times. The target antigen is unknown. TCR cDNA was made by 5'RACE template switching, adding a universal primer site and UMIs. TCRdb processed the 5' RACE reads anew with MiXCR; each CDR3 protein has one entry. The profile shows 550,000 or so distinct CDR3 sequences, 15% to 20% of them singletons. Losses at the gene ends were 3 bases for V and 0 bases for J; bases not matched to a gene: 2. Per the germline V gene, CDR1 is SNHLY and CDR2 is FYNNEI. The CDR3 has 16 residues. This TCR was sampled from a young man who received the YFV17D yellow fever vaccine. The sequences come from PBMCs, collected 15 days after the yellow fever booster vaccination. This sequence joins TRBV2 and TRBJ2-2, with 9 bases lining up with TRBD2. The CDR3 DNA follows: TGTGCCAGCAGTGATGCGGGAGGGTCGAACACCGGGGAGCTGTTTTTT. Protein product: CASSDAGGSNTGELFF.